A single sample gave rise to the 24 T cell receptor beta chains below, sequenced in a study of molecular identifiers for immune sequencing clone quantification. TCRdb analysed the PCR reads with MiXCR anew, one entry per CDR3 protein. The sample includes approximately 500,000 distinct CDR3 sequences, around 23% of them seen just once. Sequenced material: naive CD8+ T cells from blood, with Jurkat cell RNA spiked in. Subset indicated: FACS-sorted CD8+CD4-CCR7+CD45RA+ naive T cells. Every receptor here comes from a human donor in good health. Some libraries in this study had Jurkat cell RNA spiked in.

The V and J genes are TRBV30 and TRBJ2-1; D unresolved. The CDR3 extends over 13 amino acids. V lost 1 base and J lost 7, with 11 bases in between. Germline V CDR1 and CDR2: GTSNPN, SVGIG (reference sequence). The CDR3 spells CAWSDKNENEQFF. The CDR3, as DNA: TGTGCCTGGAGTGACAAGAATGAAAATGAGCAGTTCTTC.

V usage is TRBV28 and J usage is TRBJ1-1; 11 nucleotides match TRBD1. Germline-derived CDR1 and CDR2 are MDHEN and SYDVKM. V gave up 6 bases and J gave up 2 bases; unmatched junction bases: 14. The CDR3 is 18 residues long. The CDR3 nucleotides read TGTGCCAGCAGCCACTCCACAGGGGACAGGGGGTTTAACACTGAAGCTTTCTTT. Translation: CASSHSTGDRGFNTEAFF. Full variable domain (missing parts from reference TRBV28 and TRBJ1-1): DVKVTQSSRYLVKRTGEKVFLECVQDMDHENMFWYRQDPGLGLRLIYFSYDVKMKEKGDIPEGYSVSREKKERFSLILESASTNQTSMYLCASSHSTGDRGFNTEAFFGQGTRLTVV.

This rearrangement joins TRBV3-1 to TRBJ2-3; the D is unclear. Trimming removed 0 bases from V and 6 bases from J, with 10 bases in between. CDR3 length equals 14 residues. Germline CDR1 reads LGHDT; CDR2 reads YNNKEL (reference sequence). CDR3 loop: CASSQDNSEDTQYF. The DNA of the CDR3 is TGTGCCAGCAGCCAAGATAATTCGGAGGATACGCAGTATTTT.

This clonotype was seen repeatedly, ten times or more. The rearrangement uses TRBV27 and TRBJ2-7; 14 bases align to TRBD2. The CDR3 has 15 amino acids. The V gene end was trimmed by 6 bases and the J gene end by 2 bases; junction bases not matched to a gene: 3. Germline CDR1 reads MNHEY; CDR2 reads SMNVEV (reference sequence). CDR3 coding DNA: TGTGCCAGCAGCCAGACTAGCGGGAGGGCCTACGAGCAGTACTTC. This codes for CASSQTSGRAYEQYF.

This clonotype was seen a handful of times. V gene TRBV3-1 combines with J gene TRBJ2-1; D uncertain. The CDR3 spans 16 residues. Germline loops: CDR1 LGHDT, CDR2 YNNKEL (reference sequence). V dropped 1 base and J dropped 8 bases, with 18 bases sitting between them. CDR3 sequence (DNA): TGTGCCAGCAGCCAAGTAACGCAGGCTGGGGTCGATGAGCAGTTCTTC. Protein: CASSQVTQAGVDEQFF.

The V call is TRBV11-2, the J call TRBJ2-7; 10 bases align to TRBD2. J lost 3 bases, V lost 6 bases, and 8 bases had no gene match. The CDR3 is made up of 15 amino acids. Germline V gene lookup returns CDR1 SGHAT and CDR2 FQNNGV. This CDR3 reads CASSVSGGPHYEQYF. The CDR3 DNA is TGTGCCAGCAGTGTTAGCGGGGGGCCACACTACGAGCAGTACTTC.

This clonotype turned up a few times. The chain combines TRBV5-8 with TRBJ1-5, with D possibly matching TRBD1 (6 bases). The germline V gene has CDR1 SGHTS and CDR2 YDEGEE. The CDR3 has 15 residues. V shed 4 bases and J shed 4 bases, with 15 bases lying between them. For the CDR3, the DNA is TGTGCCAGCAGCCCAAATCGACAGGAGAATCAGCCCCAGCATTTT. Amino acid sequence: CASSPNRQENQPQHF.

This clonotype was detected many times. V usage is TRBV7-9 and J usage is TRBJ2-7; perhaps TRBD1 as D (5 bases). V lost 4 bases to trimming and J lost 4 bases, with 8 bases between them. Germline V gene sequence: CDR1 SEHNR, CDR2 FQNEAQ (reference sequence). The CDR3 contains 12 residues. CDR3 protein: CASSSTEYEQYF. DNA for the CDR3: TGTGCCAGCAGCTCGACAGAGTACGAGCAGTACTTC.

There are a few counts of this clonotype. The CDR3 loop is CASSYDKDRAIDTEAFF. CDR3 nucleotide sequence: TGTGCCAGCAGCTACGACAAGGACAGGGCGATTGACACTGAAGCTTTCTTT. This chain uses TRBV11-2 with TRBJ1-1; 8 bases match TRBD1. CDR1 is SGHAT and CDR2 is FQNNGV in the germline V gene. This CDR3 is built from 17 residues. V dropped 4 bases and J dropped 3; count of bases not matched to a gene: 13.

This clonotype was detected a few times. The chain recombines TRBV7-9 with TRBJ2-7, with D maybe TRBD2 (6 bases). Germline lookup yields CDR1 SEHNR and CDR2 FQNEAQ (reference sequence). The CDR3 loop spans 13 amino acids. Trimming took 5 bases from V and 7 from J, leaving 15 bases between them. The CDR3 DNA reads TGTGCCAGCAGCCCAACGGGGGACCTGGAGCAGTACTTC. Protein product: CASSPTGDLEQYF.

This clonotype was recorded many times. Here the CDR3 DNA reads TGCGCCAGCAGCCAAGGACGGGGGATAAGAAACACCATATATTTT. It specifies CASSQGRGIRNTIYF. The chain couples TRBV4-3 to TRBJ1-3, with D perhaps matching TRBD1 (5 bases). The ends were cut back, 1 base at V and 5 bases at J, with 12 bases in the middle. The CDR3 has 15 amino acids. CDR1 LGHNA and CDR2 YSLEER come from the germline V gene.

This clonotype has at least ten counts. The chain has TRBV30 and TRBJ1-1; 7 nucleotides match TRBD1. Germline lookup yields CDR1 GTSNPN and CDR2 SVGIG (reference sequence). This CDR3 contains 14 residues. V gave up 5 bases and J gave up 3 bases; unmatched junction bases: 9. CDR3 bases: TGTGCCTGGGACTGGACAGGCGCCTACACTGAAGCTTTCTTT. It encodes CAWDWTGAYTEAFF.

This clonotype has more than one count but fewer than ten. One junction end disagrees with the germline gene, perhaps due to a read error. The J gene is TRBJ2-7, the V gene TRBV20-1, with no clear D. The CDR3 sequence is 13 residues long. Germline values: CDR1 DFQATT, CDR2 SNEGSKA (reference sequence). The CDR3 DNA is TGCAGTGCCAGAGGTTACAGCTACTACGAGCAGTACTTC. Its protein product is CSARGYSYYEQYF.

This rearrangement joins TRBV18 to TRBJ1-4; a weak D match, TRBD1 (6 bases). With 0 bases removed from V and 6 bases from J, the gap between germline ends came to 11 bases. The CDR3 has 15 residues. Germline V gives CDR1 KGHSH, CDR2 LQKENI. In DNA form, the CDR3 reads TGTGCCAGCTCACCACCTACAGGGCCCGATGAAAAACTGTTTTTT. Amino acid sequence: CASSPPTGPDEKLFF.

The genes are TRBV18 and TRBJ2-3, with D perhaps matching TRBD1 or TRBD2 (5 bases each). Germline-derived CDR1 and CDR2 are KGHSH and LQKENI. V dropped 3 bases and J dropped 11 bases, with 15 bases sitting between them. This CDR3 is 13 amino acids long. The CDR3 DNA is TGTGCCAGCTCACCCGACCGTGGGGGAGAGCAGTATTTT. It specifies CASSPDRGGEQYF.

This clonotype has only a few counts. V gene TRBV6-2 or TRBV6-3 combines with J gene TRBJ2-5, with D uncertain. Germline V CDR1 and CDR2: MNHEY, SVGEGT. This CDR3 spans 14 amino acids. The V end lost 5 bases, the J end lost 4 bases, and 14 bases lay between the germline ends. The CDR3 is CASSTLGPLETQYF. The CDR3 DNA follows: TGTGCCAGCAGTACCCTCGGACCGTTAGAGACCCAGTACTTC.

This clonotype was seen repeatedly, ten times or more. The V gene is TRBV7-8, the J gene TRBJ1-6; no reliable D call. Trimming removed 1 base from V and 7 bases from J, with 11 bases in between. This CDR3 has 15 amino acids. CDR1 and CDR2 from the germline V gene are SGHVS and FQNEAQ. The CDR3 nucleotides are TGTGCCAGCAGCTTAGTACACACTGGGAATTCACCCCTCCACTTT. It translates to CASSLVHTGNSPLHF. The full variable domain, in which reference TRBV7-8 and TRBJ1-6 provide the parts outside the CDR3, is GAGVSQSPRYKVAKRGQDVALRCDPISGHVSLFWYQQALGQGPEFLTYFQNEAQLDKSGLPSDRFFAERPEGSVSTLKIQRTQQEDSAVYLCASSLVHTGNSPLHFGNGTRLTVT.

Concerning this clonotype: The junction and the germline gene differ at one end; a read error may be behind it. The chain carries TRBV12-3 or TRBV12-4 and TRBJ2-2; 7 bases match TRBD1. The CDR3 covers 18 residues. CDR3 bases: TGTGCCAGCAGTACCGGGACAGCATCTTACGCGAACACCGAGGAGCTGTTTTTT. As protein: CASSTGTASYANTEELFF.

The V call is TRBV4-3, the J call TRBJ2-3, with D possibly called TRBD1 or TRBD2 (6 bases each). The CDR3 spans 18 residues. V gave up 1 base and J gave up 2 bases, with 19 bases separating them. Per the germline V gene, CDR1 is LGHNA and CDR2 is YSLEER. The CDR3 loop reads CASSQGSRGGGDTDTQYF. For the CDR3, the DNA is TGCGCCAGCAGCCAAGGCAGTCGTGGAGGGGGTGACACAGATACGCAGTATTTT.

This chain links TRBV6-2 or TRBV6-3 with TRBJ2-7; D gene unclear. This CDR3 comprises 13 residues. Germline V gene sequence: CDR1 MNHEY, CDR2 SVGEGT. The germline V and J ends were trimmed by 2 bases and 4 bases, with 9 bases remaining between them. CDR3 DNA sequence: TGTGCCAGCAGTTACCCGAGTGTTTACGAGCAGTACTTC. Its translation: CASSYPSVYEQYF.

This clonotype was recorded at least ten times. The chain couples TRBV11-2 to TRBJ2-3; D is possibly TRBD1 (6 bases). V was cut by 5 bases and J by 4 bases, with 10 bases left in between. This CDR3 has 13 residues. Germline V gives CDR1 SGHAT, CDR2 FQNNGV. The CDR3 region has the DNA TGTGCCAGCAGCCCAGGGGTCCCAGATACGCAGTATTTT. Its protein is CASSPGVPDTQYF.

This clonotype has ten or more counts. The chain carries TRBV6-5 and TRBJ1-1; D not resolved. Germline-derived CDR1 and CDR2 are MNHEY and SVGAGI. The CDR3 has 15 amino acids. Trimming took 5 bases from V and 2 from J, leaving 15 bases between them. CDR3 in DNA: TGTGCCAGCAGTCGCTCGTGGACGGACAACACTGAAGCTTTCTTT. This translates into CASSRSWTDNTEAFF.

This clonotype occurred many times. J is TRBJ2-7 and V is TRBV5-6; D gene uncertain. This CDR3 region has 13 residues. V lost 4 bases and J 5 bases, leaving 13 bases between the germline ends. The germline gives CDR1 SGHDT, CDR2 YYEEEE. The CDR3 coding sequence is TGTGCCAGCAGCCTCGCAGGTTCCCACGAGCAGTACTTC. Translating it yields CASSLAGSHEQYF.

At least ten counts were recorded for this clonotype. The V gene is TRBV4-1, the J gene TRBJ1-1; unclear D gene. CDR3 length: 14 amino acids. Between the trimmed V and J ends, which lost 4 bases and 1 base, there was a span of 10 bases. CDR1 and CDR2 (germline): MGHRA, YSYEKL. The CDR3 DNA reads TGCGCCAGCAGCCGAAGCACAGCGAACACTGAAGCTTTCTTT. Protein product: CASSRSTANTEAFF.